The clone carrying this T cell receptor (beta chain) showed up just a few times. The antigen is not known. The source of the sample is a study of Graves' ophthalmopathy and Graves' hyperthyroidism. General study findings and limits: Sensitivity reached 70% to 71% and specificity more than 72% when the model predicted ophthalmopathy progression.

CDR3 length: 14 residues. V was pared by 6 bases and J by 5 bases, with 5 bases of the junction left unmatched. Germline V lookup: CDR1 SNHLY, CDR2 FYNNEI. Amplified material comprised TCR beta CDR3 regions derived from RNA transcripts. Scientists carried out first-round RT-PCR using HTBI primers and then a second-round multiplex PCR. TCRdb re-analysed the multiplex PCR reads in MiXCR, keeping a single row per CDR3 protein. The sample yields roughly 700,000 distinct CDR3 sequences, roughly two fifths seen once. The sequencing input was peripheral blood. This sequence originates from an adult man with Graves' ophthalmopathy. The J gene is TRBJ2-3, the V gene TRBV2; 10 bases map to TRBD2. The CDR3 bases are TGTGCCAGCAGGATAGCGGGAGGCCAAGATACGCAGTATTTT. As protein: CASRIAGGQDTQYF.